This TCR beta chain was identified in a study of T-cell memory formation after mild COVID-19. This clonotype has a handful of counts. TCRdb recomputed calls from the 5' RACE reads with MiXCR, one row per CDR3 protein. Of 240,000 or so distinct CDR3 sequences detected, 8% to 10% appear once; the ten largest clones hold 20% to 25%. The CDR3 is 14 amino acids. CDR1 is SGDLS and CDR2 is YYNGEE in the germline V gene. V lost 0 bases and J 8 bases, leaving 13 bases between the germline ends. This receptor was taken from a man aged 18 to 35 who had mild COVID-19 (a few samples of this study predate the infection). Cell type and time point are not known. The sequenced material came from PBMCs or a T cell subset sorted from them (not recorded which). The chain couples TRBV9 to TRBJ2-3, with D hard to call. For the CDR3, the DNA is TGTGCCAGCAGCGTAGCTACTGATTTCGGTACGCAGTATTTT. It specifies CASSVATDFGTQYF.